The 23 T cell receptor beta chains below come from one sample, sequenced in a study of CD8 T cells in Susac syndrome. Random hexamers served to reverse transcribe roughly 0.45 to 1 ug RNA. TCRdb passed the immunoSEQ multiplex PCR reads through MiXCR, listing each CDR3 protein once. The sample records around 170,000 distinct CDR3 sequences, roughly 94% being singletons. Sequencing used CD8+ T cells from PBMCs. These receptor sequences come from a human donor with Susac syndrome.

CDR3 residues: CATKESTGYTF. Here the CDR3 DNA reads TGTGCCACCAAAGAATCCACAGGCTACACCTTC. This chain uses TRBV25-1 with TRBJ1-2; no reliable D call. CDR1 is MGHDK, CDR2 SYGVNS, per germline. The CDR3 extends over 11 amino acids. The V end lost 10 bases, the J end lost 8 bases, and 14 bases lay between the germline ends.

The J gene is TRBJ2-7, the V gene TRBV25-1, with 7 positions matching TRBD1. The CDR3 extends over 20 amino acids. The V segment lost 0 bases and the J segment 0 bases; nucleotides outside the gene matches: 17. CDR1 is MGHDK and CDR2 is SYGVNS in the germline V gene. DNA for the CDR3: TGTGCCAGCAGTGAATATAGCCCGATGGTAGGGGGCAAGTTCTCCTACGAGCAGTACTTC. The encoded protein is CASSEYSPMVGGKFSYEQYF.

The rearrangement links TRBV6-6 to TRBJ2-7; tentative D call: TRBD2 (5 bases). CDR1 MNHNY and CDR2 SVGAGI come from the germline V gene (reference sequence). Trimming removed 8 bases from V and 0 bases from J, with 5 bases in between. The CDR3 loop spans 11 amino acids. CDR3 amino acids: CASRDSYEQYF. The DNA of the CDR3 is TGTGCCAGCCGGGACTCCTACGAGCAGTACTTC.

The rearrangement joins TRBV30 to TRBJ1-1, with D hard to call. Trimming pared 4 bases from V and 2 bases from J, leaving 8 bases between. Germline V CDR1 and CDR2: GTSNPN, SVGIG (reference sequence). The CDR3 is 12 amino acids. CDR3 protein: CAWIRGNTEAFF. As DNA, the CDR3 is TGTGCCTGGATACGTGGCAACACTGAAGCTTTCTTT.

This rearrangement joins TRBV12-3 or TRBV12-4 to TRBJ2-5; D gene uncertain. The CDR3 loop spans 12 amino acids. V lost 2 bases, J lost 1 base, and 2 bases lay in between. The CDR3 loop is CASSLFQETQYF. The CDR3 nucleotides are TGTGCCAGCAGTTTATTCCAAGAGACCCAGTACTTC.

The chain joins TRBV29-1 to TRBJ1-5, with D possibly TRBD1 on 5 matching bases. The germline gives CDR1 SQVTM, CDR2 ANQGSEA. V lost 4 bases and J lost 3, with 16 bases in between. This CDR3 is built from 15 residues. The CDR3 loop reads CSVVEGPGNNQPQHF. In DNA, the CDR3 is TGCAGCGTTGTGGAGGGTCCAGGGAACAATCAGCCCCAGCATTTT.

The chain combines TRBV2 with TRBJ2-1; 9 positions agree with TRBD1. Germline V gene sequence: CDR1 SNHLY, CDR2 FYNNEI. Trimming cost V 7 bases and J 5 bases; bases outside gene matches: 3. The CDR3 extends over 13 amino acids. The CDR3 spells CASTQGAHNEQFF. DNA of the CDR3: TGTGCCAGCACACAGGGGGCTCACAATGAGCAGTTCTTC.

This clonotype showed up just once. The genes are TRBV4-1 and TRBJ1-2; no clear D gene. Germline assignment: CDR1 MGHRA and CDR2 YSYEKL. Between the trimmed V and J ends, which lost 1 base and 0 bases, there was a span of 12 bases. The CDR3 is made up of 16 amino acids. The CDR3 spells CASSQVSNTPNYGYTF. The CDR3 DNA reads as TGCGCCAGCAGCCAAGTCTCGAACACCCCTAACTATGGCTACACCTTC.

This clonotype was counted once. This chain joins TRBV6-5 and TRBJ1-2; D gene uncertain. The V and J ends lost 6 bases and 4 bases respectively, with 15 bases between them. The CDR3 is made up of 14 amino acids. CDR1 and CDR2 from the germline V gene are MNHEY and SVGAGI. CDR3: CASRSDTAAYGYTF. DNA for the CDR3: TGTGCCAGCAGGAGCGACACAGCTGCCTATGGCTACACCTTC.

The DNA for the CDR3 is TGTGCCAGCAGTTTGATAACAGGGGGCGCGGCCGGGGAGCTGTTTTTT. This encodes CASSLITGGAAGELFF. The chain combines TRBV12-3 or TRBV12-4 with TRBJ2-2; 9 bases line up with TRBD1. V lost 3 bases to trimming and J lost 6 bases; unmatched junction nucleotides: 8. This CDR3 spans 16 amino acids.

V and J are TRBV20-1 and TRBJ2-1; D ambiguous. Trimming shortened V by 4 bases and J by 1 base, and 5 bases separated the two germline ends. The CDR3 loop spans 12 amino acids. Germline CDR1 DFQATT, CDR2 SNEGSKA (reference sequence). CDR3 nucleotide sequence: TGCAGTGCTATAACATCCTACAATGAGCAGTTCTTC. Translation gives CSAITSYNEQFF.

The rearrangement joins TRBV20-1 to TRBJ2-7, with D perhaps matching TRBD2 (6 bases). Per the germline V gene, CDR1 is DFQATT and CDR2 is SNEGSKA (reference sequence). The V and J ends lost 2 bases and 4 bases respectively, with 18 bases between them. There are 15 residues in the CDR3. The CDR3 nucleotides read TGCAGTGCTAGATTGGGCGGGGCGAATCCTTACGAGCAGTACTTC. It codes for CSARLGGANPYEQYF.

The rearrangement links TRBV9 to TRBJ2-5; D could derive from TRBD1 or TRBD2 (5 bases each). The V end lost 1 base, the J end lost 4 bases, and 17 bases lay between the germline ends. The CDR3 is 16 residues long. Germline lookup yields CDR1 SGDLS and CDR2 YYNGEE. The CDR3 loop reads CASSVRLEGTLETQYF. In nucleotides, the CDR3 is TGTGCCAGCAGCGTAAGGCTTGAGGGGACCCTAGAGACCCAGTACTTC.

The chain carries TRBV7-9 and TRBJ2-1; no reliable D call. V shed 4 bases and J shed 0 bases, with 13 bases lying between them. Germline V gene lookup returns CDR1 SEHNR and CDR2 FQNEAQ (reference sequence). The CDR3 is made up of 16 amino acids. CDR3 loop: CASSSPLSRSYNEQFF. CDR3 nucleotides: TGTGCCAGCAGCTCCCCCCTATCCCGCTCCTACAATGAGCAGTTCTTC.

The J gene is TRBJ1-4, the V gene TRBV29-1; 8 bases line up with TRBD1. The CDR3 loop spans 12 amino acids. The germline V gene encodes CDR1 SQVTM and CDR2 ANQGSEA. V shed 7 bases, J shed 11 bases, and the junction held 9 bases outside the gene matches. The CDR3 loop reads CSAMTGEGKLFF. The CDR3 bases are TGCAGCGCTATGACAGGGGAAGGCAAACTGTTTTTT.

This chain joins TRBV7-9 and TRBJ2-4; D possibly corresponds to TRBD2 (5 bases). The germline gives CDR1 SEHNR, CDR2 FQNEAQ (reference sequence). The CDR3 extends over 19 amino acids. V lost 4 bases and J lost 0, with 22 bases in between. The CDR3 loop is CASSSHPEEEVLAKNIQYF. The CDR3 nucleotides are TGTGCCAGCAGCTCCCACCCCGAGGAGGAGGTCCTAGCCAAAAACATTCAGTACTTC.

The chain couples TRBV9 to TRBJ2-7; D remains ambiguous. V shed 2 bases and J shed 0 bases, with 12 bases lying between them. CDR3 length: 15 amino acids. The germline CDR1 and CDR2 sequences are SGDLS and YYNGEE. Written as DNA, the CDR3 is TGTGCCAGCAGCGTCGGACCTTTAGCCTCCTACGAGCAGTACTTC. It encodes CASSVGPLASYEQYF.

The J gene is TRBJ2-3, the V gene TRBV6-5; a weak D match, TRBD2 (6 bases). CDR3 length: 16 residues. Germline CDR1 MNHEY, CDR2 SVGAGI. V was pared by 3 bases and J by 4 bases, with 17 bases between. Written as DNA, the CDR3 is TGTGCCAGCAGTTATTATCAGGGAGGAGAGGCAGATACGCAGTATTTT. Translated, it gives CASSYYQGGEADTQYF.

The chain joins TRBV20-1 to TRBJ2-7; 7 nucleotides agree with TRBD2. The CDR3 totals 13 residues. Trimming cost V 3 bases and J 2 bases; bases outside gene matches: 4. Germline CDR1 reads DFQATT; CDR2 reads SNEGSKA (reference sequence). The chain's CDR3 is CSARAGATYEQYF. DNA for the CDR3: TGCAGTGCTAGGGCGGGAGCTACCTACGAGCAGTACTTC.

J is TRBJ2-7 and V is TRBV15; TRBD2 might be the D (7 bases). CDR3 size: 16 residues. Trimming pared 5 bases from V and 3 bases from J, leaving 20 bases between. Germline values: CDR1 LNHNV, CDR2 YYDKDF (reference sequence). The CDR3, as DNA: TGTGCCACCAGCCCCCGACTAGCCGGACAGCACTACGAGCAGTACTTC. Protein: CATSPRLAGQHYEQYF.

CDR3 in amino acids: CASSLIAARTEANYGYTF. The CDR3 DNA sequence: TGTGCCAGCAGCTTAATTGCTGCGAGGACTGAAGCTAACTATGGCTACACCTTC. This chain uses TRBV13 with TRBJ1-2; D is unclear. The CDR3 totals 18 residues. Germline lookup yields CDR1 PRHDT and CDR2 FYEKMQ (reference sequence). Trimming cost V 2 bases and J 0 bases, with 19 bases left between them.

The V call is TRBV5-1, the J call TRBJ2-3; D gene uncertain. V was shortened by 4 bases and J by 3 bases, with 9 bases between the two germline ends. The germline V gene has CDR1 SGHRS and CDR2 YFSETQ. The CDR3 loop spans 13 amino acids. CDR3 DNA: TGCGCCAGCAGCAACCCGCCGACAGATACGCAGTATTTT. It yields the protein CASSNPPTDTQYF.

This chain uses TRBV27 with TRBJ1-1; 9 nucleotides line up with TRBD1. The CDR3 loop spans 14 amino acids. V lost 6 bases, J lost 6 bases, and 8 bases stayed unmatched. CDR1 MNHEY and CDR2 SMNVEV come from the germline V gene (reference sequence). The CDR3 loop is CASRDRGGLSEAFF. CDR3 sequence (DNA): TGTGCCAGCAGGGACAGGGGAGGTCTTTCTGAAGCTTTCTTT.